The T cell receptor beta chain under discussion was sequenced for a study of CD8 T cells in ankylosing spondylitis. The CDR3 loop spans 17 amino acids. After removal of 8 bases from V and 0 bases from J, the junction contained 7 bases not matched to a gene. CDR1 is LNHDA and CDR2 is SQIVND in the germline V gene (reference sequence). Molecular-barcoded quantitative 5'-RACE produced these TCR beta libraries. TCRdb reprocessed the 5' RACE reads via MiXCR and lists one record per CDR3 protein. The table records 200,000 or so distinct CDR3 sequences, 10% to 15% of them present only once. This clonotype was picked up a small number of times. Its target is unknown. Study-level results: Seemingly distinctive of ankylosing spondylitis blood was a TCR beta motif formed by eight highly homologous variants. Earlier reports found some motif variants in synovial fluid and blood in reactive arthritis. Disease-associated clonotypes exhibited CD8+ identity and were relatively infrequent in peripheral blood.

This chain connects TRBV19 to TRBJ1-6, with TRBD1 identical over 10 bases. This clonotype originated in a female donor with ankylosing spondylitis or in good health (not recorded which). Sequences were obtained from blood, either unsorted or a sorted T cell fraction (not recorded which). The CDR3 DNA is TGTGCCAGTGGCGGGGACAGGGGTTCCTCCTATAATTCACCCCTCCACTTT. Its protein is CASGGDRGSSYNSPLHF.